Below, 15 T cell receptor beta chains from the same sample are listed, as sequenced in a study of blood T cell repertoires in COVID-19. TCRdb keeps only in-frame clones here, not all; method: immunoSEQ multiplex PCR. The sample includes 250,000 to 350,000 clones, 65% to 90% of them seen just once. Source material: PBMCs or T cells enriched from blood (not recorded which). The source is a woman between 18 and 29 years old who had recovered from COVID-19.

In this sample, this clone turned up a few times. CDR3 in DNA: TGTGCCAGCAGTGAGCGGCGGAATAATTCACCCCTCCACTTT. Translating gives CASSERRNNSPLHF. J is TRBJ1-6 and V is TRBV2, with D unclear. CDR3 length: 14 residues. CDR1 is SNHLY, CDR2 FYNNEI, per germline. V was shortened by 3 bases and J by 5 bases, with 8 bases between the two germline ends.

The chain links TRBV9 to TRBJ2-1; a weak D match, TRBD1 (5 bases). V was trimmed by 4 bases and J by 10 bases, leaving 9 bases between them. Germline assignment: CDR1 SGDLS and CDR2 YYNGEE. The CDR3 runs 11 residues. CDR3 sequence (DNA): TGTGCCAGCAGCAGGGGTGAGGAGCAGTTCTTC. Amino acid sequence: CASSRGEEQFF.

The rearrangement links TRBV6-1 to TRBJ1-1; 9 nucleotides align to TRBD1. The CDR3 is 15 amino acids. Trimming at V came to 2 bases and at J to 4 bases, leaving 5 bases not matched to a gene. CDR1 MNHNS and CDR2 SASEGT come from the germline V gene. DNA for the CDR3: TGTGCCAGCAGTGAACTAACAGGGGGCCTCACTGAAGCTTTCTTT. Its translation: CASSELTGGLTEAFF.

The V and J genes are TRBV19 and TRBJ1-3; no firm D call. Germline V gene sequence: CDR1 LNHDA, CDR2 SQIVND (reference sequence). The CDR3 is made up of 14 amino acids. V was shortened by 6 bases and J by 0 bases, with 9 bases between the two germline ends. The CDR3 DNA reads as TGTGCCAGTAGGGGCAAAAACTCTGGAAACACCATATATTTT. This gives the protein CASRGKNSGNTIYF.

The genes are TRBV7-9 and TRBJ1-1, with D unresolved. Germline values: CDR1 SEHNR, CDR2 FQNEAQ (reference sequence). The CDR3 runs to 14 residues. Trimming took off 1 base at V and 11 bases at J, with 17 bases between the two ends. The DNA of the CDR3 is TGTGCCAGCAGCTTAGACGGTCAGACGCGGAGGGCTTTCTTT. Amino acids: CASSLDGQTRRAFF.

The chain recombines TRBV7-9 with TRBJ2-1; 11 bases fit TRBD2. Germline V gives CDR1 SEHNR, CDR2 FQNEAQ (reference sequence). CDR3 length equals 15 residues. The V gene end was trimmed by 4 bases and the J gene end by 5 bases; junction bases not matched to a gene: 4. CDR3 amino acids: CASSSLAGGHNEQFF. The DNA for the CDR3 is TGTGCCAGCAGCTCGCTAGCGGGGGGCCACAATGAGCAGTTCTTC.

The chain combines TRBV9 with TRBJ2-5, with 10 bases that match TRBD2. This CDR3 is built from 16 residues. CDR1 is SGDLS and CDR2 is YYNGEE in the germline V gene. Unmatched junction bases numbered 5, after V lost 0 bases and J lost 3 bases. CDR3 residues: CASSVGELAGKETQYF. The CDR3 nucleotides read TGTGCCAGCAGCGTAGGCGAACTAGCGGGGAAAGAGACCCAGTACTTC.

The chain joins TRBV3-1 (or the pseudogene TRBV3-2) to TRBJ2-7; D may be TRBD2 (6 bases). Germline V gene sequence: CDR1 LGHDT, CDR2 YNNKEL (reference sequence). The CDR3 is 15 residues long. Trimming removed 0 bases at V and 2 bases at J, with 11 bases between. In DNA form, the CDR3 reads TGTGCCAGCAGCCAAGATCCCGGACTACCCTACGAGCAGTACTTC. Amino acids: CASSQDPGLPYEQYF.

Here the CDR3 reads CASSLGWGGTMNTEAFF. The CDR3 bases are TGTGCCAGCAGCCTAGGTTGGGGGGGGACCATGAACACTGAAGCTTTCTTT. The chain has TRBV14 and TRBJ1-1, with D possibly TRBD1 on 5 matching bases. This CDR3 has 17 residues. Trimming left V 4 bases short and J 0 bases short, with 18 bases between. Germline lookup yields CDR1 SGHDN and CDR2 FVKESK.

The CDR3 bases are TGCGCCAGCAGCTTGCAACACAGTCAGAGTCAGCCCCAGCATTTT. This translates into CASSLQHSQSQPQHF. This chain uses TRBV5-1 with TRBJ1-5; D unclear. Trimming removed 1 base at V and 6 bases at J, with 14 bases between. Germline V gene lookup returns CDR1 SGHRS and CDR2 YFSETQ. The CDR3 covers 15 residues.

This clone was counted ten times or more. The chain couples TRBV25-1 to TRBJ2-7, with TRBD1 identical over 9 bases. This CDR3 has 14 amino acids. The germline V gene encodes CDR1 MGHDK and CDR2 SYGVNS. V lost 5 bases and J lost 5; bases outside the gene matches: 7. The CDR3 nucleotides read TGTGCCAGCAGTAGACAGGGGGACATCGACGAGCAGTACTTC. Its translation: CASSRQGDIDEQYF.

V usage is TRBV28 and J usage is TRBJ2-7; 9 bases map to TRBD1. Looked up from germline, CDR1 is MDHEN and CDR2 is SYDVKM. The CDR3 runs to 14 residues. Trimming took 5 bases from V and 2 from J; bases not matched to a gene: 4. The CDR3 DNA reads TGTGCCAGCAGTCCGACAGGGGGTCCCTACGAGCAGTACTTC. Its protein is CASSPTGGPYEQYF.

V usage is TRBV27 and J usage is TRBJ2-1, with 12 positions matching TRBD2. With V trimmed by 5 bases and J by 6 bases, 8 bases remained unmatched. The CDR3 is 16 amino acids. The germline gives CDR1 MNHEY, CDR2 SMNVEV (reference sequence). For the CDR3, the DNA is TGTGCCAGCAGTCCTTTGACTAGCGGGAGTTTCAATGAGCAGTTCTTC. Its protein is CASSPLTSGSFNEQFF.

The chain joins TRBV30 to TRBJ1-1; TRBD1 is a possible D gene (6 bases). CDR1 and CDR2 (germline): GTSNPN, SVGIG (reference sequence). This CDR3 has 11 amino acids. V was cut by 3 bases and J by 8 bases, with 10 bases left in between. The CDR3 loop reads CAWRKGEEAFF. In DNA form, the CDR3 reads TGTGCCTGGAGAAAGGGGGAGGAAGCTTTCTTT.

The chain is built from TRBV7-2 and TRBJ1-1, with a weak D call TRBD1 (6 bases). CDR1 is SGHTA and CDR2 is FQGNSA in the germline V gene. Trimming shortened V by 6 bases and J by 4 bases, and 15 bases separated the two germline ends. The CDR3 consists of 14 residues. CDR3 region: CASSLIDRSTEAFF. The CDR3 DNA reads TGTGCCAGCAGTCTCATCGACAGGAGCACTGAAGCTTTCTTT.